The 25 T cell receptor beta chains given below trace back to one sample, sequenced in a study of control samples from healthy donors and cancer patients. The protocol was immunoSEQ multiplex PCR, while the TCRdb copy is restricted to in-frame clones and leaves out a portion. This sample has some 100,000 clones, with over 75% found just once. Sequences were obtained from blood. The receptor source for this set is a woman aged 50 to 60 in good health.

The CDR3 nucleotides read TGCAGCTACAGGAGTAATGAAAAACTGTTTTTT. Its protein is CSYRSNEKLFF. This chain links TRBV29-1 with TRBJ1-4; weak D call: TRBD1 (5 bases). The germline CDR1 and CDR2 sequences are SQVTM and ANQGSEA. The CDR3 is 11 amino acids. The V end was cut by 8 bases, the J end by 4 bases, with 8 bases between.

J is TRBJ2-2 and V is TRBV2; 9 nucleotides match TRBD1. The CDR3 extends over 16 amino acids. Unmatched junction bases numbered 7, after V lost 2 bases and J lost 6 bases. In germline, CDR1 is SNHLY, CDR2 FYNNEI. The CDR3: CASSELGTGYSGELFF. Written as DNA, the CDR3 is TGTGCCAGCAGTGAATTGGGGACAGGGTATTCCGGGGAGCTGTTTTTT.

The chain uses TRBV4-1 and TRBJ1-5; 7 bases are shared with TRBD1. Trimming cost V 4 bases and J 3 bases; bases outside gene matches: 6. The CDR3 has 15 amino acids. CDR1 is MGHRA and CDR2 is YSYEKL in the germline V gene. In nucleotides, the CDR3 is TGCGCCAGCAGCCGGGGGACAGCTTACAATCAGCCCCAGCATTTT. The encoded protein is CASSRGTAYNQPQHF.

This sequence joins TRBV7-9 and TRBJ2-2; maybe TRBD1 (6 bases). V was cut by 4 bases and J by 4 bases, with 13 bases left in between. This CDR3 is built from 15 residues. Germline V gene data show CDR1 as SEHNR and CDR2 as FQNEAQ (reference sequence). The CDR3 reads CASSSYRASTGELFF. CDR3 in DNA: TGTGCCAGCAGCTCGTACAGGGCTAGCACCGGGGAGCTGTTTTTT.

The chain is built from TRBV7-9 and TRBJ1-2; TRBD1 is a possible D gene (6 bases). Deletions cut 1 base from V and 7 bases from J, with 16 bases between. The CDR3 loop spans 15 amino acids. Germline V gene sequence: CDR1 SEHNR, CDR2 FQNEAQ (reference sequence). The CDR3 nucleotides read TGTGCCAGCAGCTTAGTTGCTCAGGGGTTAGGTGGCTACACCTTC. It encodes CASSLVAQGLGGYTF.

The V gene is TRBV30, the J gene TRBJ1-2, with D possibly being TRBD1 (6 bases). The CDR3 has 11 amino acids. Trimming pared 5 bases from V and 10 bases from J, leaving 14 bases between. Germline-derived CDR1 and CDR2 are GTSNPN and SVGIG (reference sequence). The DNA for the CDR3 is TGTGCCTGGGAAGGGGGGGGTGACTACACCTTC. This codes for CAWEGGGDYTF.

The count of this clone is one. The J gene is TRBJ2-7, the V gene TRBV24-1; TRBD2 agrees at 7 bases. Per the germline V gene, CDR1 is KGHDR and CDR2 is SFDVKD. This CDR3 has 15 amino acids. The V segment lost 9 bases and the J segment 1 base; nucleotides outside the gene matches: 11. As DNA, the CDR3 is TGTGCCACCTCCTTGGGGGAGGGCCCGTCCTACGAGCAGTACGTC. Encoded protein: CATSLGEGPSYEQYV.

This clone was counted a few times. The chain has TRBV27 and TRBJ2-1; TRBD2 matches at 11 bases. V lost 6 bases and J lost 3; bases outside the gene matches: 7. The CDR3 consists of 16 residues. The germline V gene encodes CDR1 MNHEY and CDR2 SMNVEV (reference sequence). The CDR3 protein is CASRLAGVTRYNEQFF. As DNA, the CDR3 is TGTGCCAGCAGACTAGCGGGAGTCACTCGCTACAATGAGCAGTTCTTC.

Note on this clone: The same CDR3 can be traced to other DNA sequences in this sample. V gene TRBV12-3 or TRBV12-4 combines with J gene TRBJ2-5; D is unresolved. This CDR3 contains 11 residues. V lost 1 base to trimming and J lost 5 bases, with 2 bases between them. This CDR3 reads CASSLGETQYF. For the CDR3, the DNA is TGTGCCAGCAGTTTAGGGGAGACCCAGTACTTC.

The chain couples TRBV5-1 to TRBJ1-1, with TRBD1 matching 8 bases. This CDR3 has 15 amino acids. The V gene's germline CDR1 is SGHRS and CDR2 YFSETQ. V shed 4 bases and J 2 bases; nucleotides not matched to a gene: 7. The CDR3 sequence: CASSSRDRPNTEAFF. The DNA of the CDR3 is TGCGCCAGCAGCAGCCGGGACAGGCCAAACACTGAAGCTTTCTTT.

The rearrangement uses TRBV7-2 and TRBJ2-3; TRBD2 matches 11 bases. The CDR3 runs 17 residues. J lost 7 bases, V lost 3 bases, and 12 bases had no gene match. The germline gives CDR1 SGHTA, CDR2 FQGNSA. Here the CDR3 reads CASSFLPSSGRSNTQYF. In DNA form, the CDR3 reads TGTGCCAGCAGCTTTCTCCCCTCTAGCGGGAGGTCCAATACGCAGTATTTT. The entire variable domain, with the rest obtained from reference TRBV7-2 and TRBJ2-3, is as follows: GAGVSQSPSNKVTEKGKDVELRCDPISGHTALYWYRQSLGQGLEFLIYFQGNSAPDKSGLPSDRFSAERTGGSVSTLTIQRTQQEDSAVYLCASSFLPSSGRSNTQYFGPGTRLTVL.

The chain couples TRBV6-2 or TRBV6-3 to TRBJ2-3; D may match TRBD1 or TRBD2 (6 bases each). This CDR3 has 16 residues. Germline assignment: CDR1 MNHEY and CDR2 SVGEGT. Trimming removed 2 bases from V and 2 bases from J, with 14 bases in between. Here the CDR3 reads CASSYPGARTTDTQYF. DNA of the CDR3: TGTGCCAGCAGTTACCCGGGGGCTAGGACCACAGATACGCAGTATTTT.

This clone was detected a few times. V usage is TRBV7-9 and J usage is TRBJ1-2, with D uncertain. V was cut by 5 bases and J by 7 bases, with 14 bases left in between. The V gene's germline CDR1 is SEHNR and CDR2 FQNEAQ (reference sequence). This CDR3 comprises 13 residues. The CDR3 loop is CASSPYAEGGYTF. In DNA, the CDR3 is TGTGCCAGCAGCCCTTACGCGGAAGGTGGCTACACCTTC.

The rearrangement uses TRBV6-8 and TRBJ2-1; the D gene could be TRBD1 or TRBD2 (5 bases each). CDR1 is MNHGY and CDR2 is SAAAGT in the germline V gene. V was cut by 10 bases and J by 8 bases, with 18 bases left in between. The CDR3 has 13 amino acids. The chain's CDR3 is CANPRDLNYEQFF. The CDR3 coding sequence is TGTGCCAACCCCCGGGACCTTAACTATGAGCAGTTCTTC.

This chain links TRBV6-4 with TRBJ2-5; TRBD1 aligns across 7 bases. V lost 4 bases to trimming and J lost 5 bases; unmatched junction nucleotides: 4. Germline V gene data show CDR1 as MRHNA and CDR2 as SNTAGT. The CDR3 loop spans 13 amino acids. The CDR3 loop reads CASSAIQGETQYF. The DNA of the CDR3 is TGTGCCAGCAGTGCGATACAGGGGGAGACCCAGTACTTC.

The chain has TRBV7-8 and TRBJ2-1; 10 positions match TRBD2. The CDR3 loop spans 18 amino acids. The germline V gene encodes CDR1 SGHVS and CDR2 FQNEAQ. J was trimmed by 5 bases and V by 5 bases; bases with no gene match: 15. The CDR3 here is CASSQVVAGGPGHNEQFF. In DNA, the CDR3 is TGTGCCAGCAGCCAGGTGGTAGCGGGAGGCCCTGGGCACAATGAGCAGTTCTTC.

The V and J genes are TRBV29-1 and TRBJ1-2; TRBD1 is a possible D gene (5 bases). The CDR3 runs 12 residues. In germline, CDR1 is SQVTM, CDR2 ANQGSEA. The germline V and J ends were trimmed by 3 bases and 6 bases, with 11 bases remaining between them. The CDR3 DNA sequence: TGCAGCGTTGAGTCAGGGATCGATGGCTACACCTTC. Amino acid sequence: CSVESGIDGYTF.

The chain carries TRBV5-6 and TRBJ1-6; D may be TRBD1 (6 bases). Trimming removed 4 bases from V and 10 bases from J, with 21 bases in between. Germline assignment: CDR1 SGHDT and CDR2 YYEEEE. This CDR3 region has 16 residues. DNA of the CDR3: TGTGCCAGCAGCCCAAAGGGGGGGGCATTCGTCTCACCCCTCCACTTT. This sequence encodes CASSPKGGAFVSPLHF.

The chain uses TRBV11-2 and TRBJ1-2, with D maybe TRBD1 (6 bases). Looked up from germline, CDR1 is SGHAT and CDR2 is FQNNGV. The CDR3 length is 16 residues. V shed 0 bases and J shed 2 bases, with 13 bases lying between them. DNA for the CDR3: TGTGCCAGCAGCTTAGATCAGAGGGGGACCAACTATGGCTACACCTTC. This codes for CASSLDQRGTNYGYTF.

The chain joins TRBV7-9 to TRBJ2-1; D is uncertain. The length of the CDR3 is 15 residues. V gave up 2 bases and J gave up 2 bases, with 10 bases separating them. Germline assignment: CDR1 SEHNR and CDR2 FQNEAQ (reference sequence). The CDR3 region has the DNA TGTGCCAGCAGCTTAATCGGTAGAACCTACAATGAGCAGTTCTTC. It is translated as CASSLIGRTYNEQFF.

V gene TRBV7-9 combines with J gene TRBJ1-4, with 8 bases matching TRBD1. The CDR3 is made up of 13 amino acids. V lost 5 bases, J lost 12 bases, and 8 bases stayed unmatched. Germline CDR1 SEHNR, CDR2 FQNEAQ (reference sequence). Here the CDR3 reads CASSLLTGVELFF. CDR3 nucleotide sequence: TGTGCCAGCAGCCTGCTGACAGGGGTGGAACTGTTTTTT.

The J gene is TRBJ2-2, the V gene TRBV19; D perhaps matches TRBD2 (5 bases). From germline, CDR1 is LNHDA and CDR2 SQIVND (reference sequence). V shed 3 bases and J shed 6 bases, with 8 bases lying between them. The CDR3 runs to 13 residues. The DNA for the CDR3 is TGTGCCAGTAGTATCACCGGGGCCGGGGAGCTGTTTTTT. It encodes CASSITGAGELFF.

The genes are TRBV28 and TRBJ1-6; D not resolved. The CDR3 length is 15 residues. V lost 5 bases to trimming and J lost 9 bases, with 17 bases between them. Germline CDR1 MDHEN, CDR2 SYDVKM. The CDR3 spells CASSPSHGDISPLHF. The CDR3 DNA is TGTGCCAGCAGTCCCAGCCATGGGGATATTTCACCCCTCCACTTT. Using reference TRBV28 and TRBJ1-6 for the parts outside the CDR3, the full variable domain is DVKVTQSSRYLVKRTGEKVFLECVQDMDHENMFWYRQDPGLGLRLIYFSYDVKMKEKGDIPEGYSVSREKKERFSLILESASTNQTSMYLCASSPSHGDISPLHFGNGTRLTVT.

The chain is built from TRBV5-4 and TRBJ2-2; 11 nucleotides agree with TRBD2. The CDR3 is made up of 17 amino acids. V trimming: 0 bases; J trimming: 5 bases; junction bases outside the gene matches: 6. CDR1 and CDR2 from the germline V gene are SGHNT and YYREEE (reference sequence). In DNA, the CDR3 is TGTGCCAGCAGCTTGGCACTAGCGGGAGTGTCTACCGGGGAGCTGTTTTTT. This gives the protein CASSLALAGVSTGELFF.

J is TRBJ1-2 and V is TRBV9; TRBD1 aligns across 7 bases. V shed 4 bases, J shed 5 bases, and the junction held 8 bases outside the gene matches. The germline CDR1 and CDR2 sequences are SGDLS and YYNGEE. The CDR3 consists of 14 residues. CDR3 in DNA: TGTGCCAGCAGCATAACCGGGACAGATTATGGCTACACCTTC. Amino acid sequence: CASSITGTDYGYTF.